This T cell receptor beta chain is from a study of blood T cell repertoires in COVID-19. Study as a whole: The origin of the acute and convalescent COVID-19 samples was the United States, Italy and Spain. The analysed material was cDNA or gDNA that came from T cells, B-cell-depleted T cells, or PBMCs.

Per the original methods: Nucleated cell number was recorded as an estimate derived from reference gene primer amplification. Only in-frame clones appear in the TCRdb table, and some are missing; sequencing was by immunoSEQ multiplex PCR. For V, J and clone size, that table is used; D and trimming come from the DNA. The data show roughly 260,000 clones, with approximately 86% seen just once and roughly 9.8% held by the top ten. CDR1 and CDR2 (germline): SGHTA, FQGNSA. Trimming took off 2 bases at V and 0 bases at J, with 8 bases between the two ends. CDR3 size: 16 residues. Source material: peripheral blood. J is TRBJ2-6 and V is TRBV7-2; D gene unclear. The clonotype was recovered from a man in his forties or fifties who had recovered from COVID-19. The CDR3 coding sequence is TGTGCCAGCAGCTTAAACTTCTTCTCTGGGGCCAACGTCCTGACTTTC. This sequence encodes CASSLNFFSGANVLTF.